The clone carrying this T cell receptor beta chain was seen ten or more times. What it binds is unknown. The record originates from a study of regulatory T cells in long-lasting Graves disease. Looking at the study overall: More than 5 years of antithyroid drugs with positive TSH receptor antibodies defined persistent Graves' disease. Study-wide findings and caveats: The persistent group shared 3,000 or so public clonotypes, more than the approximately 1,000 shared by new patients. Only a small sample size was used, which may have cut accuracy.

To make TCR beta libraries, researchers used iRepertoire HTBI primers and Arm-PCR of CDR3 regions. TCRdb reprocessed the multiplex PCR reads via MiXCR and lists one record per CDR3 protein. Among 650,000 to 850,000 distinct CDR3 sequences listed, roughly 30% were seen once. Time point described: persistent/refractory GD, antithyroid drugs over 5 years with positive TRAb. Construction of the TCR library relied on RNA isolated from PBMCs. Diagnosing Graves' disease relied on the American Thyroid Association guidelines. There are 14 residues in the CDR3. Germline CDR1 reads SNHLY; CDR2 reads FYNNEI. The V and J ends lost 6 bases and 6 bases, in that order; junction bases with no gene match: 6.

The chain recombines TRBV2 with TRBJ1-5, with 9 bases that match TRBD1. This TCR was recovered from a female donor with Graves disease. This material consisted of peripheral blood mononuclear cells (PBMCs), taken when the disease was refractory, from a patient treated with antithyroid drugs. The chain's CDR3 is CASRARQGGQPQHF. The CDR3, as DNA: TGTGCCAGCAGGGCCCGACAGGGGGGTCAGCCCCAGCATTTT.